One and the same sample provided the 12 T cell receptor beta chains below, sequenced in a study of blood T cell repertoires in COVID-19. TCRdb's table, derived via immunoSEQ multiplex PCR, lists solely in-frame clones and lacks some. Here the sample spans 380,000 or so clones, around nine tenths being singletons. Sequences were obtained from peripheral blood. All receptors derive from a woman in her sixties or seventies with COVID-19, enrolled during active disease.

The chain is built from TRBV11-2 and TRBJ1-1; tentatively, D is TRBD1 (5 bases). The length of the CDR3 is 14 residues. Germline V lookup: CDR1 SGHAT, CDR2 FQNNGV. V gave up 2 bases and J gave up 1 base, with 8 bases separating them. The CDR3 protein is CASSLRQGNTEAFF. CDR3 bases: TGTGCCAGCAGCTTACGCCAGGGGAACACTGAAGCTTTCTTT.

This rearrangement joins TRBV12-3 or TRBV12-4 to TRBJ1-1, with 7 bases fitting TRBD1. The CDR3 runs 13 residues. V gave up 3 bases and J gave up 4 bases; unmatched junction bases: 2. CDR3 sequence: CASSFKGATEAFF. DNA of the CDR3: TGTGCCAGCAGTTTCAAGGGGGCCACTGAAGCTTTCTTT.

The CDR3 sequence: CASSSLAGADNEQFF. DNA of the CDR3: TGTGCCAGCTCATCTCTAGCGGGGGCGGACAATGAGCAGTTCTTC. The J gene is TRBJ2-1, the V gene TRBV18; 10 nucleotides line up with TRBD2. The CDR3 is 15 residues long. J gave up 5 bases and V 5 bases, and 6 bases lay outside the gene matches. Germline CDR1 and CDR2: KGHSH and LQKENI.

The chain links TRBV29-1 to TRBJ2-7; 8 bases match TRBD1. The CDR3 totals 15 residues. CDR1 and CDR2 from the germline V gene are SQVTM and ANQGSEA. Trimming took 3 bases from V and 2 from J; bases not matched to a gene: 9. Here the CDR3 reads CSVEDLRGRPYEQYF. The CDR3 nucleotides read TGCAGCGTTGAGGACCTCAGGGGGCGCCCCTACGAGCAGTACTTC.

This clone has just one count. The rearrangement joins TRBV3-1 (or the pseudogene TRBV3-2) to TRBJ1-2; TRBD1 matches at 9 bases. The CDR3 totals 15 residues. Trimming at V came to 1 base and at J to 4 bases, leaving 4 bases not matched to a gene. Germline CDR1 LGHDT, CDR2 YNNKEL (reference sequence). DNA of the CDR3: TGTGCCAGCAGCCAAGGGACAGGGGAGGGCTATGGCTACACCTTC. Translation gives CASSQGTGEGYGYTF.

The chain links TRBV6-4 to TRBJ2-3; the match to TRBD1 covers 7 bases. CDR3 size: 16 residues. Germline V gene data show CDR1 as MRHNA and CDR2 as SNTAGT. V dropped 0 bases and J dropped 1; count of bases not matched to a gene: 4. CDR3 loop: CASSDSVDRGTDTQYF. CDR3 coding DNA: TGTGCCAGCAGTGACTCCGTCGACAGGGGCACAGATACGCAGTATTTT.

The CDR3 coding sequence is TGTGCCAGCAGCTTCGGCGGGGGGGCCTTCACCGGGGAGCTGTTTTTT. As protein: CASSFGGGAFTGELFF. This chain links TRBV7-8 with TRBJ2-2; 9 nucleotides agree with TRBD2. This CDR3 is 16 amino acids long. In germline, CDR1 is SGHVS, CDR2 FQNEAQ. Trimming removed 3 bases from V and 4 bases from J; junction bases left unmatched: 6.

This chain connects TRBV27 to TRBJ1-5, with TRBD1 identical over 7 bases. This CDR3 has 14 residues. V shed 6 bases, J shed 4 bases, and the junction held 6 bases outside the gene matches. CDR1 MNHEY and CDR2 SMNVEV come from the germline V gene (reference sequence). DNA for the CDR3: TGTGCCAGCAGCCCGGGACAGCCAAATCAGCCCCAGCATTTT. Amino acid sequence: CASSPGQPNQPQHF.

The chain combines TRBV7-2 with TRBJ2-7, with TRBD2 as a possible D gene (5 bases). The CDR3 covers 12 residues. Deletions cut 5 bases from V and 3 bases from J, with 8 bases between. CDR1 is SGHTA, CDR2 FQGNSA, per germline. CDR3 sequence (DNA): TGTGCCAGCAGCCCGAGGGTCTACGAGCAGTACTTC. As protein: CASSPRVYEQYF.

The chain employs TRBV19 and TRBJ1-2, with 7 bases lining up with TRBD1. Germline CDR1 is LNHDA and CDR2 is SQIVND (reference sequence). The CDR3 has 13 amino acids. Trimming cost V 5 bases and J 6 bases; bases outside gene matches: 6. CDR3 in amino acids: CASSAQTGDGYTF. As DNA, the CDR3 is TGTGCCAGTAGTGCTCAAACAGGGGATGGCTACACCTTC.

V is TRBV2 and J is TRBJ1-2, with 10 bases identical to TRBD1. This CDR3 region has 13 residues. Germline trimming cut 7 bases from V and 7 bases from J; bases unmatched to any gene: 6. CDR1 SNHLY and CDR2 FYNNEI come from the germline V gene. CDR3 residues: CASMDRGVGGYTF. The DNA for the CDR3 is TGTGCCAGCATGGACAGGGGGGTTGGTGGCTACACCTTC.

The V call is TRBV4-1, the J call TRBJ2-3, with 10 bases fitting TRBD1. V dropped 4 bases and J dropped 3; count of bases not matched to a gene: 4. The length of the CDR3 is 15 residues. Germline values: CDR1 MGHRA, CDR2 YSYEKL. The CDR3 is CASSLGQGETDTQYF. The CDR3 bases are TGCGCCAGCAGCCTCGGACAGGGGGAGACAGATACGCAGTATTTT.